This TCR beta chain was identified in a study of T cells in Graves' hyperthyroidism and ophthalmopathy. Overall study: The authors collected peripheral blood at initial diagnosis, before any treatment.

General study findings and limits: The model identified upcoming ophthalmopathy a median approximately six months ahead of onset. Ophthalmopathy was distinguished from stable hyperthyroidism by 13 V-J signatures.

V was pared by 0 bases and J by 2 bases, with 8 bases between. The CDR3 totals 14 residues. The germline V gene has CDR1 SGHRS and CDR2 YFSETQ. A note on this clonotype: Its antigen is not known.

The TCR beta CDR3 regions underwent amplification using RNA transcripts as the source. During a first-round RT-PCR of the TCR CDR3, the HTBI primer set was used. Each CDR3 protein is one row after TCRdb ran MiXCR on the multiplex PCR reads. In the table there are fewer than 900,000 distinct CDR3 sequences, approximately 16% of which are singletons. When ophthalmopathy did not progress within 18 months, Graves' hyperthyroidism was considered stable. The rearrangement uses TRBV5-1 and TRBJ2-5; D gene unclear. The specimen was blood. This sequence originates from a man between 18 and 29 years old with Graves' hyperthyroidism. The CDR3 protein is CASSLESAQETQYF. The CDR3 DNA reads as TGCGCCAGCAGCTTGGAGTCCGCACAAGAGACCCAGTACTTC.